The 22 T cell receptor beta chains below all came from one sample that was sequenced in a study of T-cell memory formation after mild COVID-19. Using its own MiXCR run on the 5' RACE reads, TCRdb lists one record per CDR3 protein. Found here are fewer than 90,000 distinct CDR3 sequences, roughly 14% of them singletons; the top ten hold roughly 33%. The sequenced sample consisted of PBMCs or a T cell subset sorted from them (not recorded which). Receptors originate from an adult woman who had mild COVID-19 (a few samples of this study predate the infection). Cell type and time point are not known.

This clonotype was seen a handful of times. The chain joins TRBV6-2 or TRBV6-3 to TRBJ2-7; 10 bases map to TRBD2. The V and J ends lost 0 bases and 5 bases, in that order; junction bases with no gene match: 10. Germline loops: CDR1 MNHEY, CDR2 SVGEGT. The CDR3 sequence is 17 residues long. The CDR3 sequence is CASSYSLQREGTDEQYF. For the CDR3, the DNA is TGTGCCAGCAGTTACTCGCTACAGCGGGAGGGAACCGACGAGCAGTACTTC.

Ten or more counts support this clonotype. The V gene is TRBV7-8, the J gene TRBJ2-7; 9 bases align to TRBD1. The CDR3 loop spans 15 amino acids. Trimming cost V 0 bases and J 3 bases; bases outside gene matches: 3. Germline CDR1 reads SGHVS; CDR2 reads FQNEAQ. The CDR3, as DNA: TGTGCCAGCAGCTTAGCGGGGACAGGGCGCTACGAGCAGTACTTC. Translating gives CASSLAGTGRYEQYF.

This clonotype appeared a few times. This chain connects TRBV11-2 to TRBJ2-5, with D hard to call. Germline V gene sequence: CDR1 SGHAT, CDR2 FQNNGV. CDR3 length: 13 amino acids. Trimming shortened V by 0 bases and J by 4 bases, and 6 bases separated the two germline ends. The DNA of the CDR3 is TGTGCCAGCAGCTTAGATCTCCGAGAGACCCAGTACTTC. The encoded protein is CASSLDLRETQYF.

J is TRBJ2-1 and V is TRBV18; TRBD1 might be the D (6 bases). Trimming took off 2 bases at V and 1 base at J, with 12 bases between the two ends. The germline gives CDR1 KGHSH, CDR2 LQKENI. CDR3 length: 16 amino acids. The CDR3 is CASSPRRQGSYNEQFF. The CDR3, as DNA: TGTGCCAGCTCACCAAGGCGTCAGGGGTCCTACAATGAGCAGTTCTTC.

The rearrangement joins TRBV12-3 or TRBV12-4 to TRBJ2-7; tentatively, D is TRBD1 (6 bases). CDR3 length equals 13 residues. Trimming left V 8 bases short and J 3 bases short, with 14 bases between. DNA of the CDR3: TGTGCCAGCCGGGACACTACTTACTACGAGCAGTACTTC. This sequence encodes CASRDTTYYEQYF.

V gene TRBV4-1 combines with J gene TRBJ2-1, with 9 bases aligning to TRBD1. Germline CDR1 MGHRA, CDR2 YSYEKL. This CDR3 spans 14 amino acids. V lost 1 base and J lost 16; bases outside the gene matches: 11. The CDR3 DNA sequence: TGCGCCAGCAGCCAAGTAATGGGACAGGGACAAGAATTCTTC. This gives the protein CASSQVMGQGQEFF.

The V and J genes are TRBV5-1 and TRBJ1-1; perhaps TRBD1 as D (5 bases). Germline V CDR1 and CDR2: SGHRS, YFSETQ. The V gene lost 0 bases and the J gene lost 4 bases, with 13 bases spanning the gap. The CDR3 has 15 amino acids. In nucleotides, the CDR3 is TGCGCCAGCAGCTTGGAAGAGGTCAGGGTCACTGAAGCTTTCTTT. Translated, it gives CASSLEEVRVTEAFF.

This chain joins TRBV11-2 and TRBJ1-1, with D possibly matching TRBD1 (6 bases). There are 16 residues in the CDR3. Germline lookup yields CDR1 SGHAT and CDR2 FQNNGV. Trimming stripped 1 base from V and 0 bases from J, with 12 bases between. The CDR3 loop is CASSLGGTPMNTEAFF. In DNA form, the CDR3 reads TGTGCCAGCAGCTTAGGAGGGACACCTATGAACACTGAAGCTTTCTTT.

This clonotype was seen more than once but under ten times. The chain is built from TRBV7-6 and TRBJ1-2; tentative D call: TRBD1 (6 bases). V gave up 1 base and J gave up 5 bases, with 23 bases separating them. The CDR3 length is 18 residues. In germline, CDR1 is SGHVS, CDR2 FNYEAQ. The CDR3 spells CASSLDSGAQGGGYGYTF. The CDR3 DNA reads as TGTGCCAGCAGCTTAGATTCGGGCGCACAGGGCGGCGGGTATGGCTACACCTTC.

To note about this clonotype: Compared with germline, one end of the junction differs, possibly owing to a read error. V is TRBV7-7 and J is TRBJ2-7, with D unclear. Germline assignment: CDR1 SSHAT and CDR2 FNYEAQ (reference sequence). The CDR3 covers 13 residues. The CDR3 DNA reads as TGTGCTAGCAGCCCGTCACCCTCCTACGAGCAGTACTTC. Amino acids: CASSPSPSYEQYF.

A few counts support this clonotype. This sequence joins TRBV29-1 and TRBJ2-3; the D is unclear. The V end was cut by 0 bases, the J end by 2 bases, with 15 bases between. Looked up from germline, CDR1 is SQVTM and CDR2 is ANQGSEA. The CDR3 is 16 amino acids. CDR3 residues: CSVEDLIGLPTDTQYF. The CDR3 DNA sequence: TGCAGCGTTGAAGATCTTATTGGTCTCCCCACAGATACGCAGTATTTT.

This clonotype was observed a handful of times. This sequence joins TRBV7-9 and TRBJ2-5; maybe TRBD2 (6 bases). CDR1 and CDR2 from the germline V gene are SEHNR and FQNEAQ (reference sequence). Trimming removed 4 bases at V and 1 base at J, with 10 bases between. This CDR3 contains 14 residues. The CDR3 DNA reads TGTGCCAGCAGCTGGGGGGAAGCCCAAGAGACCCAGTACTTC. It encodes CASSWGEAQETQYF. The full variable domain, its missing parts supplied by reference TRBV7-9 and TRBJ2-5, is DTGVSQNPRHKITKRGQNVTFRCDPISEHNRLYWYRQTLGQGPEFLTYFQNEAQLEKSRLLSDRFSAERPKGSFSTLEIQRTEQGDSAMYLCASSWGEAQETQYFGPGTRLLVL.

The chain joins TRBV12-3 or TRBV12-4 to TRBJ2-1; D unresolved. V was pared by 5 bases and J by 7 bases, with 12 bases between. The CDR3 has 13 residues. CDR3 loop: CASSPSPWNEQFF. The DNA for the CDR3 is TGTGCCAGCAGTCCTTCGCCGTGGAATGAGCAGTTCTTC.

The sample holds a few counts of this clonotype. The chain carries TRBV6-1 and TRBJ2-6; D call uncertain. Trimming removed 3 bases at V and 3 bases at J, with 6 bases between. The CDR3 is 14 residues long. The germline V gene has CDR1 MNHNS and CDR2 SASEGT. The CDR3 coding sequence is TGTGCCAGCAGTGATCTAAGTGGGGCCAACGTCCTGACTTTC. It translates to CASSDLSGANVLTF.

This clonotype was observed many times. This chain uses TRBV29-1 with TRBJ2-2, with no clear D. Germline V gene data show CDR1 as SQVTM and CDR2 as ANQGSEA. The V end was cut by 4 bases, the J end by 3 bases, with 9 bases between. This CDR3 has 13 residues. The CDR3 reads CSVVGLHTGELFF. The CDR3 region has the DNA TGCAGCGTTGTTGGGCTTCACACCGGGGAGCTGTTTTTT.

This clonotype has just a few counts. CDR3 sequence reads: CASSVGGRMNYGYTF. CDR3 nucleotide sequence: TGTGCCAGCAGCGTAGGCGGCCGGATGAACTATGGCTACACCTTC. This chain uses TRBV9 with TRBJ1-2; D gene unclear. Between the trimmed V and J ends, which lost 0 bases and 2 bases, there was a span of 11 bases. The germline CDR1 and CDR2 sequences are SGDLS and YYNGEE. The CDR3 sequence is 15 residues long.

CDR3 amino acids: CASSSTGLGGTEAFF. CDR3 bases: TGTGCCAGCAGTTCCACGGGACTGGGTGGGACTGAAGCTTTCTTT. This chain links TRBV12-3 or TRBV12-4 with TRBJ1-1; the D gene is possibly TRBD1 (5 bases). The CDR3 covers 15 residues. The V end lost 4 bases, the J end lost 5 bases, and 17 bases lay between the germline ends.

This clonotype has just a few counts. This rearrangement joins TRBV4-1 to TRBJ2-1; tentatively, D is TRBD2 (6 bases). Germline V gives CDR1 MGHRA, CDR2 YSYEKL. This CDR3 spans 13 amino acids. V was shortened by 3 bases and J by 15 bases, with 18 bases between the two germline ends. The CDR3 is CASSQLRDSHLFF. The CDR3 bases are TGCGCCAGCAGCCAGCTGCGGGACTCACACCTGTTCTTC.

The V gene is TRBV5-5, the J gene TRBJ2-6; 9 bases fit TRBD1. Germline values: CDR1 SGHKS, CDR2 YYEKEE (reference sequence). Germline trimming cut 2 bases from V and 4 bases from J; bases unmatched to any gene: 4. The CDR3 runs 16 residues. CDR3 DNA: TGTGCCAGCAGCTTATACAGGGGGCGAGGGGCCAACGTCCTGACTTTC. This codes for CASSLYRGRGANVLTF.

The genes are TRBV4-3 and TRBJ2-5; the D is unclear. The V gene's germline CDR1 is LGHNA and CDR2 YSLEER. CDR3 length: 15 residues. Trimming pared 0 bases from V and 5 bases from J, leaving 13 bases between. CDR3 sequence (DNA): TGCGCCAGCAGCCAAGATCGTCGGATAGGGGAGACCCAGTACTTC. It yields the protein CASSQDRRIGETQYF.

This clonotype has only a few counts. An end of the junction does not agree with germline; a read error may underlie this. This rearrangement joins TRBV5-5 to TRBJ2-3, with 7 nucleotides matching TRBD1. CDR1 and CDR2 (germline): SGHKS, YYEKEE (reference sequence). The CDR3 runs 14 residues. The CDR3: CASSLASGTATQYF. In DNA, the CDR3 is TGTGCCAGCAGCTTGGCCTCCGGGACAGCTACGCAGTATTTT.

This clonotype has a count of ten or more. The CDR3 region has the DNA TGTGCCAGCAGCTCAGGGTCAGGGTCTAGTAGGCCCCTCCACTTT. Translating it yields CASSSGSGSSRPLHF. V and J are TRBV7-2 and TRBJ1-6; tentatively, D is TRBD1 (5 bases). Trimming removed 4 bases at V and 13 bases at J, with 20 bases between. The CDR3 has 15 amino acids. Germline-derived CDR1 and CDR2 are SGHTA and FQGNSA.